The present T cell receptor (beta chain) was sequenced within a study of T cell responses to AZD1222 COVID-19 vaccine. Concerning this clone: Other DNA sequences within the sample encode an identical CDR3.

Using immunoSEQ multiplex PCR, the repertoire was profiled, and TCRdb retains in-frame clones only, with some absent. The table includes 120,000 to 150,000 clones, approximately 85% detected once. Germline CDR1 SGHRS, CDR2 YFSETQ. The CDR3 sequence is 15 residues long. V dropped 0 bases and J dropped 1; count of bases not matched to a gene: 2. Sequencing used peripheral blood, obtained on day 0 of MenACWY control vaccination. The origin of this receptor is an adult in good health. The V gene is TRBV5-1, the J gene TRBJ2-5; 8 bases map to TRBD1. The DNA of the CDR3 is TGCGCCAGCAGCTTGGCCGGACAGGGCCAAGAGACCCAGTACTTC. Protein sequence: CASSLAGQGQETQYF.